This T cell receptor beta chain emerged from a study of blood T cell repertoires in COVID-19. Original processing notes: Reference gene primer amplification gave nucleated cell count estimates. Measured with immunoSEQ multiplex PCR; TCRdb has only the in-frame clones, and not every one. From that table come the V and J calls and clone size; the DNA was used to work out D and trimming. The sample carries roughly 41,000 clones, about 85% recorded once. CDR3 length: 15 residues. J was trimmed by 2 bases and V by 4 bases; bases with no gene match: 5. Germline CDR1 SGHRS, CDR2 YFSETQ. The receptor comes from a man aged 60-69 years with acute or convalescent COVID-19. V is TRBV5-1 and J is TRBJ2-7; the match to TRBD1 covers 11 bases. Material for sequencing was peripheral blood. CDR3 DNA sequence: TGCGCCAGCAGCCCGGGGGACAGGGGGACCTACGAGCAGTACTTC. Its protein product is CASSPGDRGTYEQYF.